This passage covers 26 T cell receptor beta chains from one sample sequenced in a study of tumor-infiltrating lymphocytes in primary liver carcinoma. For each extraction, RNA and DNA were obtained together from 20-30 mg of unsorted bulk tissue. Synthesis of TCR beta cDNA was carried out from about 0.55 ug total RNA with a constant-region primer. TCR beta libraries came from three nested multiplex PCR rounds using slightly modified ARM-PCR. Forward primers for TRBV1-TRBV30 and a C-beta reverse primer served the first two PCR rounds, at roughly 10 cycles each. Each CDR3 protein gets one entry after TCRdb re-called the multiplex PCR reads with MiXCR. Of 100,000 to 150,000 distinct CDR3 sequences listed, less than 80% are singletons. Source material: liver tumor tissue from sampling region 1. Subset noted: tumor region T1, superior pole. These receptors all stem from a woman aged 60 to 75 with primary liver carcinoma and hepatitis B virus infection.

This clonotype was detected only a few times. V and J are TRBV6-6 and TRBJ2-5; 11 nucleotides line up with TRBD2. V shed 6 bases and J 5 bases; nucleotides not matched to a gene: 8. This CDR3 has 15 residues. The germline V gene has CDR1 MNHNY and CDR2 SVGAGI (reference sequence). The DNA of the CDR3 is TGTGCCAGCAGGATTAGCGGGAGGGGAGTCGAGACCCAGTACTTC. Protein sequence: CASRISGRGVETQYF.

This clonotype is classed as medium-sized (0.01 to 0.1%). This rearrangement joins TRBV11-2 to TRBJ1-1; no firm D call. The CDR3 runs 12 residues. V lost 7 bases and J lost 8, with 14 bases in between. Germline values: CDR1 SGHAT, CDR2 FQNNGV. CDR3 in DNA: TGTGCCAGCAAGAAATACGGCGACGAAGCTTTCTTT. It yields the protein CASKKYGDEAFF. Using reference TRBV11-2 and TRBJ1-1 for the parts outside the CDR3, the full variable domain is EAGVAQSPRYKIIEKRQSVAFWCNPISGHATLYWYQQILGQGPKLLIQFQNNGVVDDSQLPKDRFSAERLKGVDSTLKIQPAKLEDSAVYLCASKKYGDEAFFGQGTRLTVV.

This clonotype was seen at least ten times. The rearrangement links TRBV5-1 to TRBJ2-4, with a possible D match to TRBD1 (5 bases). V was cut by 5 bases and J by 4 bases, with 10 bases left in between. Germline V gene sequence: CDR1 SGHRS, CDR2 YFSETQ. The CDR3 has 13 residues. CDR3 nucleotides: TGCGCCAGCAGACATGACAGAAAAAACATTCAGTACTTC. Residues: CASRHDRKNIQYF.

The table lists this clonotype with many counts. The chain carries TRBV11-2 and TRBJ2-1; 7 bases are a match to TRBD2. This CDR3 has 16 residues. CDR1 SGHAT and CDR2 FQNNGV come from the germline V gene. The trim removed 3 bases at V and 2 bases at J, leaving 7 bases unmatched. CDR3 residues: CASSFVAGQPYNEQFF. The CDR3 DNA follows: TGTGCCAGCAGCTTCGTAGCGGGCCAGCCCTACAATGAGCAGTTCTTC.

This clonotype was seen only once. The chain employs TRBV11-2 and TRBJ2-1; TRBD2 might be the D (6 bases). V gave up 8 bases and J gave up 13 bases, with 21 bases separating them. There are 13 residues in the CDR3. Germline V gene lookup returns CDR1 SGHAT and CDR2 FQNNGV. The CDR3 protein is CASGWTIGADQFF. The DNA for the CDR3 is TGTGCCAGCGGCTGGACTATCGGGGCAGATCAGTTCTTC.

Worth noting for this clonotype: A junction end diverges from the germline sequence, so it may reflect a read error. This CDR3 reads CASSSTVNIEAFF. The CDR3 DNA sequence: TGTGCCAGCAGCTCGACAGTGAACATTGAAGCTTTTTTT. The gene calls are TRBV11-2 and TRBJ1-1; the D gene is possibly TRBD1 (5 bases). Per the germline V gene, CDR1 is SGHAT and CDR2 is FQNNGV. The CDR3 has 13 amino acids.

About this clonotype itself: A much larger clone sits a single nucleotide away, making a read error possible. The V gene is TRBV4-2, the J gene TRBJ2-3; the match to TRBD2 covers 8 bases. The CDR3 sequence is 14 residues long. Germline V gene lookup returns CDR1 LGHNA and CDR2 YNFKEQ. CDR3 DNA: TGTGCCAGCAGGCAAGAACTAGCGGAACATACGCAGTATTTT. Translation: CASRQELAEHTQYF.

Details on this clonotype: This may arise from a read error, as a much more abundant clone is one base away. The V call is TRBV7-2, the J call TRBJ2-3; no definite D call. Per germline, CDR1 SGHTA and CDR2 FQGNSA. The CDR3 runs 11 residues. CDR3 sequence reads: CASSLRDKQYF. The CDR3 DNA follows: TGTGCCAGCAGCTTAAGGGATAAGCAGTATTTT.

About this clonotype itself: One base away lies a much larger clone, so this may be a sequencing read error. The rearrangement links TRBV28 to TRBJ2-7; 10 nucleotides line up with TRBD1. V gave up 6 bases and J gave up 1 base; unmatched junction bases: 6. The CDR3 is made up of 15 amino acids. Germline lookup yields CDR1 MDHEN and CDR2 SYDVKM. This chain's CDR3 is CASSLTGGLSYEQYF. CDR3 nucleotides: TGTGCCAGCAGCTTGACAGGGGGCTTATCCTACGAGCAGTACTTC. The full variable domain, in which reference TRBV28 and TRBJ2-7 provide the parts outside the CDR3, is DVKVTQSSRYLVKRTGEKVFLECVQDMDHENMFWYRQDPGLGLRLIYFSYDVKMKEKGDIPEGYSVSREKKERFSLILESASTNQTSMYLCASSLTGGLSYEQYFGPGTRLTVT.

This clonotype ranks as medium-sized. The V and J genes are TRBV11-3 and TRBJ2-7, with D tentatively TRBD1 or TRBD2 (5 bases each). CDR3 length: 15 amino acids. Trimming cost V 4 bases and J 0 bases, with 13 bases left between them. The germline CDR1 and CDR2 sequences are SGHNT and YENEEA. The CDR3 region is CASSSDPGSSYEQYF. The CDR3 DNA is TGTGCCAGCAGCTCTGACCCAGGGAGCTCCTACGAGCAGTACTTC.

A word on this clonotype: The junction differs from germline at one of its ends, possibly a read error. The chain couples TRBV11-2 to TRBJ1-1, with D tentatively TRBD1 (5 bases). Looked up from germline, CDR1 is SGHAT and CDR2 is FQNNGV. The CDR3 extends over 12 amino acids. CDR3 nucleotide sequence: TGTGCCAGCAACCAAGGGGTGACTGAAGCTTTATTT. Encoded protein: CASNQGVTEALF.

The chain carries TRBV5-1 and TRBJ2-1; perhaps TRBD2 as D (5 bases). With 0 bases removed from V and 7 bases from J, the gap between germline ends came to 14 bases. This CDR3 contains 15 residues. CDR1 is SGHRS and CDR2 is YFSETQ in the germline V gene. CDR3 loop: CASSLVASRRNEQFF. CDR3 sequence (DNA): TGCGCCAGCAGCTTGGTGGCTTCGCGGAGGAATGAGCAGTTCTTC.

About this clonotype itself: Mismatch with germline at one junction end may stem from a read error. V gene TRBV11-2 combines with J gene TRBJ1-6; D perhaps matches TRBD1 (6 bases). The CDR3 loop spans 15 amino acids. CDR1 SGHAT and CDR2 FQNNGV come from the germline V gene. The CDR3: CASKRQVSYNSSLHF. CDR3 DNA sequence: TGTGCTAGCAAACGACAGGTCTCCTATAATTCATCCCTCCACTTT.

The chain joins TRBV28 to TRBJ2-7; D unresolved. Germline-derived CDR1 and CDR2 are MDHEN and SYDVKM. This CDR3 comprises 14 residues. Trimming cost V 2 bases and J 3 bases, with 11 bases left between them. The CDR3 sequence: CASSLMSPNYEQYF. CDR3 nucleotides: TGTGCCAGCAGTTTAATGAGCCCCAACTACGAGCAGTACTTC.

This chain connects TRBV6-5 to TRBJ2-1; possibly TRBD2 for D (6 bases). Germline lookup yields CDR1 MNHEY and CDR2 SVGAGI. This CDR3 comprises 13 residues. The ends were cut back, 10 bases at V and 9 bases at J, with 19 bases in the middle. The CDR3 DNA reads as TGTGCCAACAGCCACGGACTAAACGGTGAGCAGTTCTTC. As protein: CANSHGLNGEQFF.

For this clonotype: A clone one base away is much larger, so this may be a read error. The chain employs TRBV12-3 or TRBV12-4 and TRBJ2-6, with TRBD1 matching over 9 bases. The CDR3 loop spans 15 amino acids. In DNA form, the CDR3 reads TGTGCCAGCAGTACAGGGGGCGCTGGGGCCTACGTCCTGACTTTC. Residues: CASSTGGAGAYVLTF.

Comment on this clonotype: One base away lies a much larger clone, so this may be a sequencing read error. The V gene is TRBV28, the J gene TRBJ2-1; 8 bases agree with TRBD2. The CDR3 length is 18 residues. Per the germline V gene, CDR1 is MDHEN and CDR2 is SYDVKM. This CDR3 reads CARSLSPGLGSSYNEQFF. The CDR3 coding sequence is TGTGCCAGGAGTTTATCCCCGGGACTAGGAAGCTCCTACAATGAGCAGTTCTTC.

CDR3 sequence reads: CASNGTGNQPQHF. Written as DNA, the CDR3 is TGTGCCAGCAATGGGACGGGGAATCAGCCCCAGCATTTT. V is TRBV12-3 or TRBV12-4 and J is TRBJ1-5, with D perhaps matching TRBD1 (5 bases). V gave up 7 bases and J gave up 4 bases, with 11 bases separating them. The CDR3 loop spans 13 amino acids.

CDR3 region: CASCSTGEGGNTIYF. In DNA, the CDR3 is TGTGCCAGCTGCTCGACAGGGGAGGGGGGAAACACCATATATTTT. J is TRBJ1-3 and V is TRBV11-2, with 8 positions matching TRBD1. The CDR3 has 15 residues. Germline assignment: CDR1 SGHAT and CDR2 FQNNGV. Unmatched junction bases numbered 10, after V lost 8 bases and J lost 4 bases.

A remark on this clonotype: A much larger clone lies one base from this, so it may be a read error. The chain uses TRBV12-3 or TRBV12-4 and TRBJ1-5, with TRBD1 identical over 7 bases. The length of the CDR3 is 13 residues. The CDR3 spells CASSWDRNPPQHF. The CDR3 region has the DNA TGTGCCAGCAGCTGGGACAGAAATCCGCCCCAGCATTTT.

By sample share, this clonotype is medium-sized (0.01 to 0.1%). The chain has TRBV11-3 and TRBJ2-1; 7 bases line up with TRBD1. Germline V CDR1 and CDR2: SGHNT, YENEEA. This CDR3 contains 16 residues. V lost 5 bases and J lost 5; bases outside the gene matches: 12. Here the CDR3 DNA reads TGTGCCAGCAGCCCAACCGGGACAGCTTTAAACAATGAGCAGTTCTTC. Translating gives CASSPTGTALNNEQFF.

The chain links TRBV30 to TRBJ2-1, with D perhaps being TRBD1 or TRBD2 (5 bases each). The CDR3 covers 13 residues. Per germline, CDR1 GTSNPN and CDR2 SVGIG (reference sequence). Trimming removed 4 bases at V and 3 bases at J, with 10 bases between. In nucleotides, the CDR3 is TGTGCCTGGATGGGGGATTTCTACAATGAGCAGTTCTTC. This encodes CAWMGDFYNEQFF.

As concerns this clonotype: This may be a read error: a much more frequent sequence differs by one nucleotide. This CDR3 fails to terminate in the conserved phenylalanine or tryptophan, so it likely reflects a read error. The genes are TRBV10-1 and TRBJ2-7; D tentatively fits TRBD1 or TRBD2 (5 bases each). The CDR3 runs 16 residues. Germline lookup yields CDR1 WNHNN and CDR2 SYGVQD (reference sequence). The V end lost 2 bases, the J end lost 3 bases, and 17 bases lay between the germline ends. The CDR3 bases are TGCGCCAGCAGTGAGGTCCCGTCAGGGAGAGTCTACGAGCAGTACTTG. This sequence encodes CASSEVPSGRVYEQYL.

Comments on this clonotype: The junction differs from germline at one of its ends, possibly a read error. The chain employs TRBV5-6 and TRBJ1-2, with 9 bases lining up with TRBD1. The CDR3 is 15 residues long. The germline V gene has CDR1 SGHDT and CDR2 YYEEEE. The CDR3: CASSLQGAWNYSYTF. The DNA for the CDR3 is TGTGCCAGCAGCCTACAGGGGGCGTGGAACTATAGCTACACCTTC.

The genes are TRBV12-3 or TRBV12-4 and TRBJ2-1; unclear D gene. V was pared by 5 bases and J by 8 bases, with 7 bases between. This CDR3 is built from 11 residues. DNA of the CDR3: TGTGCCAGCAGTCGACATTATGAGCAGTTCTTC. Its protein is CASSRHYEQFF.

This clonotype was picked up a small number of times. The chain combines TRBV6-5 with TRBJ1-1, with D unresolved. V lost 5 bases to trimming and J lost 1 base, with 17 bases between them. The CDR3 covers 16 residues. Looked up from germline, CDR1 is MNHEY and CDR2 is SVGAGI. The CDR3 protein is CASSPRRNPGNTEAFF. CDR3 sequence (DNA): TGTGCCAGCAGTCCCCGACGTAATCCAGGGAACACTGAAGCTTTCTTT.